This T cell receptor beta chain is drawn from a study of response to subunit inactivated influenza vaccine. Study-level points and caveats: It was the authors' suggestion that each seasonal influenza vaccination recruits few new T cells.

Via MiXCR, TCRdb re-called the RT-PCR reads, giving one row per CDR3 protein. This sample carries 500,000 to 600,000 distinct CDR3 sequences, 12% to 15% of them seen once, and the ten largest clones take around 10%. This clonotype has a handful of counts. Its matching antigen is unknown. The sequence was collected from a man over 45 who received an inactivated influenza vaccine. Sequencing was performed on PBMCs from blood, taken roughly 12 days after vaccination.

The DNA of the CDR3 is TGCAGTGCTAGAGATTTGGCGCGTTACACCGGGGAGCTGTTTTTT. Translated: CSARDLARYTGELFF. V gene TRBV20-1 combines with J gene TRBJ2-2; D gene uncertain. The germline V and J ends were trimmed by 0 bases and 3 bases, with 11 bases remaining between them. This CDR3 is 15 amino acids long. The V gene's germline CDR1 is DFQATT and CDR2 SNEGSKA (reference sequence).